What follows describes a single TCR beta chain. Its specificity is unknown. Isolated per sample were at least 6 million PBMCs. A second PCR of 7 to 11 cycles used a sample-barcoded 5' primer and a J-beta primer mix. TCRdb itself ran the 5' RACE reads through MiXCR, one entry per CDR3 protein. The data contain about 1.5 million distinct CDR3 sequences, roughly 43% of them singletons. These data are taken from a study of blood T cells in healthy people across ages. Study outcomes and limitations: Estimates of diversity drawn from one million T cells were considered underestimates.

This sequence was found in a woman aged 18-30 years in good health. Material for sequencing was blood.

The CDR3 here is CASSFSITNYGYTF. The CDR3 region has the DNA TGTGCCAGCAGCTTCAGTATTACTAACTATGGCTACACCTTC. The V call is TRBV12-3 or TRBV12-4, the J call TRBJ1-2; no firm D call. The ends were cut back, 6 bases at V and 0 bases at J, with 11 bases in the middle. The CDR3 runs to 14 residues.